The clone carrying this T cell receptor beta chain was seen repeatedly, ten times or more. A constant-region primer primed TCR beta cDNA synthesis from about 530 ng of total RNA. Three nested multiplex PCR rounds of slightly modified ARM-PCR generated TCR beta libraries. Primers for the first two PCR rounds were TRBV1-TRBV30 forward primers and a C-beta reverse primer (approximately 10 cycles per round). TCRdb re-analysed the multiplex PCR reads in MiXCR, keeping a single row per CDR3 protein. Of a few hundred thousand distinct CDR3 sequences listed, roughly three fifths were seen once; the top ten hold 15% to 20%. V gave up 0 bases and J gave up 4 bases, with 14 bases separating them. CDR3 length equals 15 residues. Germline CDR1 reads SGHNT; CDR2 reads YYREEE (reference sequence). This sample was taken from a study of tumor-infiltrating lymphocytes in primary liver carcinoma. Unsorted whole blood yielded the blood RNA, and germline DNA was also extracted.

The origin of this receptor is a woman under 40 with primary liver carcinoma and hepatitis B virus infection. Input material: peripheral blood. The genes are TRBV5-4 and TRBJ2-7; tentative D call: TRBD2 (6 bases). This chain's CDR3 is CASSLGGSGGYEQYF. DNA of the CDR3: TGTGCCAGCAGCTTGGGGGGTAGCGGAGGTTACGAGCAGTACTTC.